Here is one T cell receptor (beta chain) with its context. The target of this receptor is not known. Base qualities are not recorded, but no much larger clone differs from it by a single base. The identical CDR3 is also encoded by other nucleotide sequences in the sample. The record originates from a study of blood T cell repertoires in COVID-19 (dated by TCRdb to the early 2020s). For context, the study as a whole: Samples from collaborators originated in the United States, Italy and Spain and spanned both the acute and convalescent phases of COVID-19. A de-identified subject ID, COVID-19 status, age in years and sex were almost always included in the sample metadata. Where available, HLA class I and class II types were taken from metadata supplied by the sample provider and were not determined by assay-based typing. The dataset comprised deeply sampled blood TCRbeta repertoires from subjects exposed to, actively infected with, or recovered from COVID-19. The repertoires were released in a freely available public database intended as a resource for research on the immune response to SARS-CoV-2. The material from the prospective study consisted of cDNA or gDNA derived from T cells, B-cell-depleted T cells, or PBMCs. Samples came from the ongoing ImmuneRACE study (first 160 participants) plus 1,254 subjects from 6 global collaborators. Paper-wide results and their limitations: The amount of clinical and demographic metadata varied by source and participant and was provided uncurated.

Collaborating institutions collected whole blood in K2EDTA tubes following their own protocols. For TCRbeta analysis, collaborators shipped samples in one of three forms: frozen whole blood, isolated PBMCs, or DNA extracted from either of those sample types. TCRbeta CDR3 regions were amplified from genomic DNA by means of the immunoSEQ Assay, a bias-controlled multiplex PCR. The original pipeline was this. Nucleated cell counts per sample were estimated from amplification of reference gene primers within the assay. To quantify the absolute abundance of each unique TCRbeta CDR3 rearrangement, sequence reads were collapsed and filtered. Productive Simpson clonality was computed per sample as the square root of Simpson's diversity index over productive rearrangements. The table comes from immuneACCESS by way of TCRdb, which keeps in-frame sequences with V and J called. Part of the clones is missing from these tables; in studies checked, under half for an unresolved V gene and the rest for unknown reasons. The D gene and trimming were derived from the DNA, and the V and J assignments and clone size from that table. The sample contains nearly 200,000 clones, just under 85% of them found a single time. The ten largest clones add up to around 6.9% of the sample.

This clonotype originated in a human donor with acute or convalescent COVID-19. The donor label of this sample is uncertain. Sequenced: peripheral blood.

The CDR3 protein sequence reads: CASTVRGTEAFF. The nucleotide sequence reads TGTGCCAGCACCGTGAGAGGCACTGAAGCTTTCTTT. The rearrangement combines TRBV28 with TRBJ1-1, with an unclear D gene assignment. Reading from cysteine to phenylalanine, the CDR3 counts 12 amino acids. Only the CDR3 region is kept as DNA, spanning 36 bases read in frame from base 1. The germline V gene yields MDHEN for CDR1 and SYDVKM for CDR2. V lost 7 bases and J lost 4 bases; the stretch between them is 10 bases long.